This entry describes one T cell receptor beta chain. This record belongs to a study of shared clonotypes between healthy human individuals. Repertoires were generated with immunoSEQ multiplex PCR, while TCRdb's copy carries only in-frame clones and drops some. The sample contains a few hundred thousand clones, around 72% of which appear only once. The receptor was derived from a young man in good health. The material sequenced was memory CD4+ T cells sorted from blood. This sample's subset: CD45RA-negative fraction.

CDR3: CAWGRALRTYEQYF. CDR3 DNA: TGTGCCTGGGGCCGGGCTCTAAGGACCTACGAGCAGTACTTC. This sequence joins TRBV30 and TRBJ2-7, with unresolved D. From germline, CDR1 is GTSNPN and CDR2 SVGIG (reference sequence). The length of the CDR3 is 14 residues. Trimming stripped 5 bases from V and 2 bases from J, with 16 bases between.